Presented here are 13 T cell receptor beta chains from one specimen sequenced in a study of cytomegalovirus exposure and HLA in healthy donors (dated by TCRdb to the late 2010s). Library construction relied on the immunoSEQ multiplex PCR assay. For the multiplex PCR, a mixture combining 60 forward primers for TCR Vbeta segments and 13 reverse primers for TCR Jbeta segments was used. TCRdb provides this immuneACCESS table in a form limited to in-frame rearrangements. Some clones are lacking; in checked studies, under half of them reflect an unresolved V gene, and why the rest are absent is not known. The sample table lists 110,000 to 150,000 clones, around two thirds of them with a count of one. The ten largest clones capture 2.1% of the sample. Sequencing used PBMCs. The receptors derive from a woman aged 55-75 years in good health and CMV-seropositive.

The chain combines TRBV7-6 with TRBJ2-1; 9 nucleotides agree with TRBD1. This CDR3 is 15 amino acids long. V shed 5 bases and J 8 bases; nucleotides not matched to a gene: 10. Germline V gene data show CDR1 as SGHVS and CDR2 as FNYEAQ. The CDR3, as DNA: TGTGCCAGCAGCCACAGGGGACAGGGCCCCTATGAGCAGTTCTTC. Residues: CASSHRGQGPYEQFF.

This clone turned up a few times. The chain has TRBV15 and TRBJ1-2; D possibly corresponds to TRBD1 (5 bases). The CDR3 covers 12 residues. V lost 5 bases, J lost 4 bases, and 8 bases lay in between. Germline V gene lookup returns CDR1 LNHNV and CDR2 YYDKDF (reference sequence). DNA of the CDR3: TGTGCCACCAGCGGACACCTCTATGGCTACACCTTC. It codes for CATSGHLYGYTF.

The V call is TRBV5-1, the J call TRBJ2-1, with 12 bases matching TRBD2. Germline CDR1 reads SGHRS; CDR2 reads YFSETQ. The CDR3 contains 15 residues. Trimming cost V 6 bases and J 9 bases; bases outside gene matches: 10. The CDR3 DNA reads TGCGCCAGCACCAGACTAGCGGGGGAATGGGGTGAGCAGTTCTTC. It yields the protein CASTRLAGEWGEQFF.

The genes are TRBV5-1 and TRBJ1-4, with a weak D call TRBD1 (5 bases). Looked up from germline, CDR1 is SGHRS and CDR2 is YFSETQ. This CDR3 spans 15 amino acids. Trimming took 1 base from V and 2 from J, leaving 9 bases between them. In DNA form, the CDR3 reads TGCGCCAGCAGCTTGTGGGCAGGGACTAATGAAAAACTGTTTTTT. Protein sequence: CASSLWAGTNEKLFF.

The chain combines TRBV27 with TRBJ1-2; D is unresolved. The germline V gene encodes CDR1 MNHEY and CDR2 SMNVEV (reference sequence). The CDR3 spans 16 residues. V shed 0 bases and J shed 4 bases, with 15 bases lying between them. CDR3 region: CASSLSSANYAYGYTF. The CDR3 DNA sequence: TGTGCCAGCAGTTTATCGAGTGCCAATTACGCCTATGGCTACACCTTC.

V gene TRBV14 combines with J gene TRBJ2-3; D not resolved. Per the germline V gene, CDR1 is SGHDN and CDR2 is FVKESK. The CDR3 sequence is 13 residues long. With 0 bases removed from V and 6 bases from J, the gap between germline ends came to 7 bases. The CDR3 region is CASSQDYRDTQYF. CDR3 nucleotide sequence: TGTGCCAGCAGCCAAGATTATCGGGATACGCAGTATTTT.

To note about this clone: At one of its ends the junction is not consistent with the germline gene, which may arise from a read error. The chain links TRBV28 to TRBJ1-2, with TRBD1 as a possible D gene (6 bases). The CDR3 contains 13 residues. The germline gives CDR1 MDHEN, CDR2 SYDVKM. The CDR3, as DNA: TGTGCCGGCAGTTTCGGACAGAACTATGGCTACACCTTC. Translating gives CAGSFGQNYGYTF.

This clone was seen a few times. The CDR3 bases are TGTGCCAGCAGCCTGGACAGGGTCTACACCTTC. The encoded protein is CASSLDRVYTF. The chain couples TRBV5-6 to TRBJ1-2; 8 nucleotides match TRBD1. V gave up 4 bases and J gave up 10 bases; unmatched junction bases: 3. The CDR3 runs 11 residues. CDR1 and CDR2 (germline): SGHDT, YYEEEE.

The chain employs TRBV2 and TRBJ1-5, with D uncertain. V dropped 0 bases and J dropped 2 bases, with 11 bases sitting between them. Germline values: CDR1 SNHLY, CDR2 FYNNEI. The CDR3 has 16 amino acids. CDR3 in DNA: TGTGCCAGCAGTGAAGCGAAGCCCGGGGGCAATCAGCCCCAGCATTTT. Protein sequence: CASSEAKPGGNQPQHF. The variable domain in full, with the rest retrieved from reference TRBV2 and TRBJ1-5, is EPEVTQTPSHQVTQMGQEVILRCVPISNHLYFYWYRQILGQKVEFLVSFYNNEISEKSEIFDDQFSVERPDGSNFTLKIRSTKLEDSAMYFCASSEAKPGGNQPQHFGDGTRLSIL.

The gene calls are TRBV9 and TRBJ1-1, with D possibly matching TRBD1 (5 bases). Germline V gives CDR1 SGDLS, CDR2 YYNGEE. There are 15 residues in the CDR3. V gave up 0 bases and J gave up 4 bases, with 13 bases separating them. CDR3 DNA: TGTGCCAGCAGCGTAGATCCGGGGCGGGGCACTGAAGCTTTCTTT. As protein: CASSVDPGRGTEAFF.

The CDR3, as DNA: TGTGCCTGGAGTGGGGGACTACAAGAGACCCAGTACTTC. The encoded protein is CAWSGGLQETQYF. The chain uses TRBV30 and TRBJ2-5; 7 nucleotides line up with TRBD2. Germline lookup yields CDR1 GTSNPN and CDR2 SVGIG (reference sequence). The CDR3 runs to 13 residues. Trimming cost V 1 base and J 2 bases; bases outside gene matches: 1.

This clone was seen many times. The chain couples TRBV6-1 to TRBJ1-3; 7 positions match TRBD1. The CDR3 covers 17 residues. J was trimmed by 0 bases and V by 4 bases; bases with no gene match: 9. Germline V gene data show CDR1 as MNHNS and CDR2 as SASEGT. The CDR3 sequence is CASSGDRVRLSGNTIYF. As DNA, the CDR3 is TGTGCCAGCAGTGGCGACAGGGTTAGGCTCTCTGGAAACACCATATATTTT.

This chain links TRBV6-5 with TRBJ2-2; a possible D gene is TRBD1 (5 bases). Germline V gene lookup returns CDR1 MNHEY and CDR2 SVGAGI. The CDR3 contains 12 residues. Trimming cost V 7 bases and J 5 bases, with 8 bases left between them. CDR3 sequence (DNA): TGTGCCAGCACTAAGGGGACCGGGGAGCTGTTTTTT. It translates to CASTKGTGELFF.